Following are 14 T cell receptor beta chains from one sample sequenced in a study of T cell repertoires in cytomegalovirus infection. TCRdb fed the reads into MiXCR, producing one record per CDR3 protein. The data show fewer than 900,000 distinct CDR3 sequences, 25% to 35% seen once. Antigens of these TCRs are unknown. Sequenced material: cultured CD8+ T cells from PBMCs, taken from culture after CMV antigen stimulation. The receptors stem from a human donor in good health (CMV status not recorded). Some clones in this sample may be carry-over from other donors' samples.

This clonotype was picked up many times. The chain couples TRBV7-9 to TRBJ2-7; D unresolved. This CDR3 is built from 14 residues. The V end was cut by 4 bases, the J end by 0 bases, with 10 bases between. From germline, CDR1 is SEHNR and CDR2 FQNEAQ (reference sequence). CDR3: CASSSDGNSYEQYV. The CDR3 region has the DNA TGTGCCAGCAGCTCGGACGGAAACTCCTACGAGCAGTACGTC.

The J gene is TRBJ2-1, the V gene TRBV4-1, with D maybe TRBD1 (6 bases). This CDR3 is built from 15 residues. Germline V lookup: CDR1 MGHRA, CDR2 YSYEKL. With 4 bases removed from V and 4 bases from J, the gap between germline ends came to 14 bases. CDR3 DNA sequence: TGCGCCAGCAGCCGGGGGCTCGGAGGATACAATGAGCAGTTCTTC. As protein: CASSRGLGGYNEQFF.

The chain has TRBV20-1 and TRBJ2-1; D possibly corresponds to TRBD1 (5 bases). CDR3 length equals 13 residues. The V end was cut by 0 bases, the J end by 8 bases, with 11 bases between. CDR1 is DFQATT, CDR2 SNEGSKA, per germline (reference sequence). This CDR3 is CSARDTREYEQFF. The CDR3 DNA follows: TGCAGTGCTAGAGATACCAGGGAATATGAGCAGTTCTTC.

The CDR3 DNA sequence: TGTGCCAGCAGTACAGCCCAGGGGCAACCGTACAATGAGCAGTTCTTC. As protein: CASSTAQGQPYNEQFF. The J gene is TRBJ2-1, the V gene TRBV28, with D possibly TRBD1 on 6 matching bases. The CDR3 has 16 residues. V lost 5 bases and J 4 bases, leaving 18 bases between the germline ends. Germline CDR1 and CDR2: MDHEN and SYDVKM.

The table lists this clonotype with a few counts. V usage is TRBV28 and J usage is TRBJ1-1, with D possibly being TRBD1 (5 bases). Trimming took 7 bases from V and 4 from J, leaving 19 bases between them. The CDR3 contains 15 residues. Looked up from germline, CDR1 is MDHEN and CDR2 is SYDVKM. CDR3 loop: CASTKLRGYSTEAFF. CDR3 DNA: TGTGCCAGCACCAAACTACGGGGGTATAGCACTGAAGCTTTCTTT.

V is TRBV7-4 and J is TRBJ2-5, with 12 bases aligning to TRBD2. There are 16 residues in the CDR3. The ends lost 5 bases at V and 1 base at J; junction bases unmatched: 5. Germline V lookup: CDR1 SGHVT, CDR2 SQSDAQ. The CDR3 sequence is CASSMGLAGLQETQYF. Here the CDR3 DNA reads TGTGCCAGCAGCATGGGACTAGCGGGCCTCCAAGAGACCCAGTACTTC.

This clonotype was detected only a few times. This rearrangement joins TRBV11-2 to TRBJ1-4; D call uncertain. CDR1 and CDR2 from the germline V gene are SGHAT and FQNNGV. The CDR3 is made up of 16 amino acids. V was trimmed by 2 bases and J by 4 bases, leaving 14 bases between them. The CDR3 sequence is CASSLLTRPLNEKLFF. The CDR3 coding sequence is TGTGCCAGCAGCTTACTCACGAGGCCCCTTAATGAAAAACTGTTTTTT.

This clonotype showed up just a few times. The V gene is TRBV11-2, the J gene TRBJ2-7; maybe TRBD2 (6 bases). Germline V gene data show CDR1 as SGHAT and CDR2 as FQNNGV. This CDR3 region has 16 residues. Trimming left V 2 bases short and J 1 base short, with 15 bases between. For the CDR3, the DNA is TGTGCCAGCAGCTTAAAGCCTTTGCGGGGATCCTACGAGCAGTACTTC. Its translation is CASSLKPLRGSYEQYF. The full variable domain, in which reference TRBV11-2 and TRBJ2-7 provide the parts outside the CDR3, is EAGVAQSPRYKIIEKRQSVAFWCNPISGHATLYWYQQILGQGPKLLIQFQNNGVVDDSQLPKDRFSAERLKGVDSTLKIQPAKLEDSAVYLCASSLKPLRGSYEQYFGPGTRLTVT.

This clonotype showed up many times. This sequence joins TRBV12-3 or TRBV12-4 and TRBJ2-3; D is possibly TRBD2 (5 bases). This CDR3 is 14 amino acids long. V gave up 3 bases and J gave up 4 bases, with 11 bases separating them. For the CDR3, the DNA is TGTGCCAGCAGTTTCAGTCTAGCTCCAGATACGCAGTATTTT. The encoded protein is CASSFSLAPDTQYF.

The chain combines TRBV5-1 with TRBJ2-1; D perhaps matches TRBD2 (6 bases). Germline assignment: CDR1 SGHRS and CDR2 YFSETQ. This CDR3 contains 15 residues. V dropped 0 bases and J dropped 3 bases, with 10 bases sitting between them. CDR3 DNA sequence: TGCGCCAGCAGCTTGGTGGGACTGGACTACAATGAGCAGTTCTTC. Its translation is CASSLVGLDYNEQFF.

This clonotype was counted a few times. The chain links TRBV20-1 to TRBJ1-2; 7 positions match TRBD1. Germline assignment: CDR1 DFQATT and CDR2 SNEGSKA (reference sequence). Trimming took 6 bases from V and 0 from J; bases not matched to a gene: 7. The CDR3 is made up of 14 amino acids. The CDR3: CSAWTGTANYGYTF. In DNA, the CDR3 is TGCAGTGCGTGGACCGGGACAGCTAACTATGGCTACACCTTC.

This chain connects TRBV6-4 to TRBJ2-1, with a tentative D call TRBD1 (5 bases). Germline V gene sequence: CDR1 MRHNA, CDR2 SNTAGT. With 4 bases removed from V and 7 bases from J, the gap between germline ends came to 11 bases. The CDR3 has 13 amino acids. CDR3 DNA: TGTGCCAGCAGTGCGAGTAGGGGAAATGAGCAGTTCTTC. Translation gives CASSASRGNEQFF.

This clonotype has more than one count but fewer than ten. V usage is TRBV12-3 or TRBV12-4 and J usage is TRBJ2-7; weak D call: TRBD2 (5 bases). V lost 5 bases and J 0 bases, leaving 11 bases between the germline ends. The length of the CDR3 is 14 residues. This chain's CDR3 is CASSPTRSSYEQYF. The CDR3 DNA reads TGTGCCAGCAGTCCCACTAGGAGCTCCTACGAGCAGTACTTC.

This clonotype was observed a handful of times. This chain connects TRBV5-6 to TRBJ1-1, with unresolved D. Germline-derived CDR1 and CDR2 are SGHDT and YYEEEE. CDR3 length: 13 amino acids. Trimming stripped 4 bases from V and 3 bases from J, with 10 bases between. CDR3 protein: CASSGAGYTEAFF. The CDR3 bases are TGTGCCAGCAGCGGAGCCGGATACACTGAAGCTTTCTTT.